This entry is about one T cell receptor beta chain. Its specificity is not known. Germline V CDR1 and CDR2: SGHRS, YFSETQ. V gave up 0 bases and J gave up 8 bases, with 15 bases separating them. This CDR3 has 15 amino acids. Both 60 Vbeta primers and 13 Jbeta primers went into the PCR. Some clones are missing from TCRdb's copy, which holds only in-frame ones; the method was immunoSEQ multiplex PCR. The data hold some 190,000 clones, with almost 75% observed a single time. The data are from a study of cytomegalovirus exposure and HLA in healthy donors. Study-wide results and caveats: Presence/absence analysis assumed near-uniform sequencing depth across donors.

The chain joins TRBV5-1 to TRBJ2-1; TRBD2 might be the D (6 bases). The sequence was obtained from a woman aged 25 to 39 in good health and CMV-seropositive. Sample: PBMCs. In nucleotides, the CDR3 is TGCGCCAGCAGCTTGGCGGGGGTCCCCTCCGATGAGCAGTTCTTC. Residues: CASSLAGVPSDEQFF.